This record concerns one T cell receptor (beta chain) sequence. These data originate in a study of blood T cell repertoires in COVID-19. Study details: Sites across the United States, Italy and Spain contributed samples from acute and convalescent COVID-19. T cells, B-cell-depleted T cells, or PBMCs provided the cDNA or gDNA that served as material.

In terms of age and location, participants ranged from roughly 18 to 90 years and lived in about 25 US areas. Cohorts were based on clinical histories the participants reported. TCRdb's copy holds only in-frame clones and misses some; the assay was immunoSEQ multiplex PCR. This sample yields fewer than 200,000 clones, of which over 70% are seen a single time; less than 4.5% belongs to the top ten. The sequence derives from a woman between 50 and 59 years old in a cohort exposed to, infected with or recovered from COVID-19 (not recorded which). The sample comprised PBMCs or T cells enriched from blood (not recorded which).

CDR3 in amino acids: CASSVKAPGNTGELFF. In nucleotides, the CDR3 is TGCGCCAGCAGCGTGAAGGCCCCGGGGAACACCGGGGAGCTGTTTTTT. This sequence joins TRBV5-1 and TRBJ2-2, with D unclear. V was pared by 4 bases and J by 1 base, with 14 bases between. This CDR3 spans 16 amino acids. The germline CDR1 and CDR2 sequences are SGHRS and YFSETQ.